This is a list of T cell receptor beta chains from one sample in a study of shared clonotypes between healthy human individuals. Method: immunoSEQ multiplex PCR; TCRdb's copy keeps in-frame clones and lacks some. The sample has roughly 2,300,000 clones; roughly 92% are singletons. Sequencing was done on a sample of naive CD4+ T cells from PBMCs. Every receptor here comes from a man between 18 and 29 years old in good health. Some clones in this sample may be carry-over from other donors' samples. CDR3s include the opening cysteine and the closing phenylalanine or tryptophan. A D gene is named only where the DNA matches it firmly. Rows may omit the clone size; those that give it use once, few, many or a size class.

D: NA
V: TRBV25-1
size: NA
J: TRBJ2-1
DNA: TGTGCCAGCCCGGGCGGTGACTCCTACAATGAGCAGTTCTTC
CDR3: CASPGGDSYNEQFF

D: NA
V: TRBV7-6
size: NA
J: TRBJ2-7
DNA: TGTGCCAGCAGCTTAGCGGGCAGGTCAGCCTACGAGCAGTACTTC
CDR3: CASSLAGRSAYEQYF

D: NA
V: TRBV19
size: NA
J: TRBJ1-1
DNA: TGTGCCAGTAGTATGCAGGTAGGCACTGAAGCTTTCTTT
CDR3: CASSMQVGTEAFF

D: NA
V: TRBV14
size: NA
J: TRBJ2-7
DNA: TGTGCCAGCAGCCGCGGCTACCCAGAGTGGTCCTACGAGCAGTACTTC
CDR3: CASSRGYPEWSYEQYF

D: NA
V: TRBV28
size: NA
J: TRBJ2-5
DNA: TGTGCCAGCAGTTTAGGGGGATGGGTCGGTCGGGACGGCCTACAAGAGACCCAGTACTTC
CDR3: CASSLGGWVGRDGLQETQYF

D: NA
V: TRBV9
size: NA
J: TRBJ2-3
DNA: TGTGCCAGCAGCGGACCGGGACCGCGCACAGATACGCAGTATTTT
CDR3: CASSGPGPRTDTQYF

D: TRBD1
V: TRBV27
size: NA
J: TRBJ2-2
DNA: TGTGCCAGCAGTGACAGGGGACTGCCTACCGGGGAGCTGTTTTTT
CDR3: CASSDRGLPTGELFF

D: NA
V: TRBV29-1
size: NA
J: TRBJ1-1
DNA: TGCAGCGTTCGAAGGACAGTGGAGAACACTGAAGCTTTCTTT
CDR3: CSVRRTVENTEAFF

D: NA
V: TRBV29-1
size: NA
J: TRBJ2-1
DNA: TGCAGCGTTGAAGTCTCGCGGGGTACTATGGCCGATGAGCAGTTCTTC
CDR3: CSVEVSRGTMADEQFF

D: TRBD2
V: TRBV10-3
size: NA
J: TRBJ2-1
DNA: TGTGCCATCAGTGAGCCGGCGGACGGATTCTTGGGGTTAACGGGAGGTGAGCAGTTCTTC
CDR3: CAISEPADGFLGLTGGEQFF

D: NA
V: TRBV28
size: NA
J: TRBJ2-1
DNA: TGTGCCAGCAGTGGTCCCGGGACATATTCGAATGAGCAGTTCTTC
CDR3: CASSGPGTYSNEQFF

D: NA
V: TRBV7-8
size: NA
J: TRBJ2-7
DNA: TGTGCCAGCAGCTTAGGACACTCCTACGAGCAGTACTTC
CDR3: CASSLGHSYEQYF

D: NA
V: TRBV5-8
size: NA
J: TRBJ2-1
DNA: TGTGCCAGCAGCTCACAAGGGGTGGGGCGCGGGACAGAGCAGTTCTTC
CDR3: CASSSQGVGRGTEQFF

D: TRBD1
V: TRBV18
size: few
J: TRBJ1-5
DNA: TGTGCCAGCTCACCTGGACAGGGACTACATCAGCCCCAGCATTTT
CDR3: CASSPGQGLHQPQHF

D: TRBD2
V: TRBV7-9
size: NA
J: TRBJ2-7
DNA: TGTGCCAGCAGCTACGGGACTAGCGGAACCTACGAGCAGTACTTC
CDR3: CASSYGTSGTYEQYF

D: TRBD1
V: TRBV14
size: NA
J: TRBJ2-2
DNA: TGTGCCAGCAGCCAGGGGACAGGGAGGTCCGGGGAGCTGTTTTTT
CDR3: CASSQGTGRSGELFF

D: TRBD2
V: TRBV5-1
size: NA
J: TRBJ2-3
DNA: TGCGCCAGCGGTAGCGGGTTCTTGCTTGGAGATACGCAGTATTTT
CDR3: CASGSGFLLGDTQYF

D: NA
V: TRBV9
size: NA
J: TRBJ1-1
DNA: TGTGCCAGCAGCGTAACCCCCAGCAGGGGAGGTACTGAAGCTTTCTTT
CDR3: CASSVTPSRGGTEAFF

D: TRBD2
V: TRBV10-3
size: NA
J: TRBJ2-2
DNA: TGTGCCATCAGTGAGTCGACCCCTGCGGGAGTAAGAACCGGGGAGCTGTTTTTT
CDR3: CAISESTPAGVRTGELFF

D: NA
V: TRBV27
size: NA
J: TRBJ1-6
DNA: TGTGCCAGCAGTTTCTCCCGGGGGAGCTCCTATAATTCACCCCTCCACTTT
CDR3: CASSFSRGSSYNSPLHF

D: NA
V: TRBV28
size: NA
J: TRBJ2-7
DNA: TGTGCCAGCAGTTCGTACGCCTACGAGCAGTACTTC
CDR3: CASSSYAYEQYF

D: NA
V: TRBV7-3
size: NA
J: TRBJ2-3
DNA: TGTGCCAGCAGCCGCGGATCTACCAAACTAGATACGCAGTATTTT
CDR3: CASSRGSTKLDTQYF

D: TRBD1
V: TRBV7-6
size: once
J: TRBJ2-4
DNA: TGTGCCAGCAGCCGTCGACAGGGTAACATTCAGTACTTC
CDR3: CASSRRQGNIQYF

D: TRBD1
V: TRBV19
size: NA
J: TRBJ1-5
DNA: TGTGCCTCCAAATTCAACCACCTCCGGGACAGGGGGCGCGGTCAGCCCCAGCATTTT
CDR3: CASKFNHLRDRGRGQPQHF

D: NA
V: TRBV5-5
size: once
J: TRBJ1-3
DNA: TGTGCCAGCAACCTGGGACGGTCCAACTCTGGAAACACCATATATTTT
CDR3: CASNLGRSNSGNTIYF

D: NA
V: TRBV7-3
size: NA
J: TRBJ2-1
DNA: TGTGCCAGCAGCTTAGGACTCGCCGAGGGAGAGCAGTTCTTC
CDR3: CASSLGLAEGEQFF

D: TRBD1
V: TRBV15
size: NA
J: TRBJ2-4
DNA: TGTGCCACCAGCAGAGGGTCCACCAGGGGGTTCCAAAACATTCAGTACTTC
CDR3: CATSRGSTRGFQNIQYF

D: NA
V: TRBV6-5
size: NA
J: TRBJ2-7
DNA: TGTGCCAGCAGTTACTCCTCTGCCTATACCTACGAGCAGTACTTC
CDR3: CASSYSSAYTYEQYF

D: TRBD2
V: TRBV2
size: NA
J: TRBJ2-7
DNA: TGTGCCAGCGGGACTATCCCATCCTACGAGCAGTACTTC
CDR3: CASGTIPSYEQYF

D: TRBD1
V: TRBV4-1
size: NA
J: TRBJ2-7
DNA: TGCGCCAGCAGCCAGCGGACAGGGGACGAGCAGTACTTC
CDR3: CASSQRTGDEQYF

D: NA
V: TRBV4-2
size: NA
J: TRBJ2-3
DNA: TGTGCCAGCAGCCAAGCTGGAGGGGCAGGGGATACGCAGTATTTT
CDR3: CASSQAGGAGDTQYF

D: NA
V: TRBV4-1
size: NA
J: TRBJ1-4
DNA: TGCGCCAGCAGCCAGCCCCTACAGGAAAAACTGTTTTTT
CDR3: CASSQPLQEKLFF

D: NA
V: TRBV9
size: NA
J: TRBJ2-7
DNA: TGTGCCAGCAGCGTTGGCACAGAGAACTACGAGCAGTACTTC
CDR3: CASSVGTENYEQYF

D: NA
V: TRBV4-2
size: NA
J: TRBJ2-1
DNA: TGTGCCAGCAGCCAAAGATGGGGGCATATCAATGAGCAGTTCTTC
CDR3: CASSQRWGHINEQFF

D: NA
V: TRBV7-8
size: NA
J: TRBJ1-1
DNA: TGTGCCAGCAGCTATTTTTCGAACACTGAAGCTTTCTTT
CDR3: CASSYFSNTEAFF

D: NA
V: TRBV18
size: NA
J: TRBJ2-7
DNA: TGTGCCAGCTCACCAATTGGGTTCCAGAGTCGCTACGAGCAGTACTTC
CDR3: CASSPIGFQSRYEQYF

D: NA
V: TRBV25-1
size: NA
J: TRBJ1-1
DNA: TGTGCCAGCAGTGAACCGAGACAAGGGAACACTGAAGCTTTCTTT
CDR3: CASSEPRQGNTEAFF

D: TRBD1
V: TRBV7-6
size: NA
J: TRBJ1-4
DNA: TGTGCCAGCAGCTGGGGAGGGACAGGGGATGAAAAACTGTTTTTT
CDR3: CASSWGGTGDEKLFF

D: NA
V: TRBV6-5
size: NA
J: TRBJ1-2
DNA: TGTGCCAGCAGTTACGTCCGGGGACATGGCTACACCTTC
CDR3: CASSYVRGHGYTF

D: NA
V: TRBV7-2
size: NA
J: TRBJ2-5
DNA: TGTGCCACCGGTCGAGGACTCCAAGAGACCCAGTACTTC
CDR3: CATGRGLQETQYF

D: TRBD1
V: TRBV7-2
size: NA
J: TRBJ1-4
DNA: TGTGCCAGCAGCTTAGCGGGGACAGCGGGGAATGAAAAACTGTTTTTT
CDR3: CASSLAGTAGNEKLFF

D: NA
V: TRBV4-1
size: NA
J: TRBJ2-1
DNA: TGCGCCAGCAGCCAAGACGAGGGTAATATTTACAATGAGCAGTTCTTC
CDR3: CASSQDEGNIYNEQFF

D: NA
V: TRBV2
size: once
J: TRBJ2-1
DNA: TGTGCCAGCAGTGTTTGGGGAAATGAGCAGTTCTTC
CDR3: CASSVWGNEQFF

D: NA
V: TRBV6-6
size: NA
J: TRBJ2-1
DNA: TGTGCCAGCACCTTGGACATCTCCTACAATGAGCAGTTCTTC
CDR3: CASTLDISYNEQFF

D: NA
V: TRBV2
size: NA
J: TRBJ2-3
DNA: TGTGCCAGCAGGACGGCCACAGATACGCAGTATTTT
CDR3: CASRTATDTQYF

D: TRBD2
V: TRBV19
size: NA
J: TRBJ2-2
DNA: TGTGCCAGTGGACTAGCGGAGTCCACCGGGGAGCTGTTTTTT
CDR3: CASGLAESTGELFF

D: NA
V: TRBV6-4
size: once
J: TRBJ1-5
DNA: TGTGCCAGCAGTTCGGAGAGCAATCAGCCCCAGCATTTT
CDR3: CASSSESNQPQHF

D: TRBD1
V: TRBV5-5
size: NA
J: TRBJ2-7
DNA: TGTGCCAGCACTCCGGGACAGGGGGTCTACGAGCAGTACTTC
CDR3: CASTPGQGVYEQYF